This T cell receptor (beta chain) was sequenced in a study of T cell clonotyping in hematopoietic cell transplantation. Study-wide results and limits: After transplant, recipient diversity fell while pathologically expanded clonotypes grew through day 180. CD4 and CD8 repertoire contributions could not be separated without sorting.

The protocol was immunoSEQ multiplex PCR, while the TCRdb copy is restricted to in-frame clones and leaves out a portion. The sample lists about 19,000 clones, 65% to 80% occurring once. Points on this clone: Its specificity is unknown.

J was trimmed by 10 bases and V by 5 bases; bases with no gene match: 8. From germline, CDR1 is SGHNT and CDR2 YENEEA. The CDR3 runs to 14 residues. The genes are TRBV11-3 and TRBJ2-1; 10 positions agree with TRBD2. The receptor comes from a man between 60 and 70 years old in good health. Some clones in this sample may be carry-over from other donors' samples. The material sequenced was peripheral blood mononuclear cells. The CDR3 is CASSRVAGGSEQFF. CDR3 nucleotide sequence: TGTGCCAGCAGCCGGGTAGCGGGAGGTTCCGAGCAGTTCTTC. Full variable domain (rest looked up from reference TRBV11-3 and TRBJ2-1): EAGVVQSPRYKIIEKKQPVAFWCNPISGHNTLYWYLQNLGQGPELLIRYENEEAVDDSQLPKDRFSAERLKGVDSTLKIQPAELGDSAVYLCASSRVAGGSEQFFGPGTRLTVL.